This TCR beta chain was sequenced during a study of Graves' ophthalmopathy and Graves' hyperthyroidism. Study-wide findings and caveats: The majority of expanded thyroid clonotypes above 0.001 frequency also occurred in blood. The model forecast ophthalmopathy progression, reaching over 70% sensitivity and approximately 72% specificity.

Amplification from RNA transcripts yielded the TCR beta CDR3 regions. The first round was an RT-PCR with HTBI primers, and the second round was a multiplex PCR. A single record per CDR3 protein comes from TCRdb applying MiXCR to the multiplex PCR reads. Here the sample spans 600,000 to 700,000 distinct CDR3 sequences, under 50% being singletons. Ophthalmopathy was moderately-to-severely active, CAS at least 3, NOSPECS at least 4, lasting under 3 months. The PBMCs had their origin in around 10 ml of fresh peripheral blood. Worth noting for this clonotype: Antigen unknown.

Germline V gene data show CDR1 as SNHLY and CDR2 as FYNNEI. Trimming left V 3 bases short and J 7 bases short, with 16 bases between. The CDR3 has 16 amino acids. The sample taken for sequencing was peripheral blood. This chain uses TRBV2 with TRBJ1-6; possible D gene TRBD1, 5 bases. The source of this sequence is an adult man with Graves' ophthalmopathy. The chain's CDR3 is CASSETSGTGNSPLHF. Here the CDR3 DNA reads TGTGCCAGCAGTGAGACTAGCGGGACTGGGAATTCACCCCTCCACTTT.